The entry that follows covers one T cell receptor (beta chain) sequence. Assay used: immunoSEQ multiplex PCR; TCRdb lists only in-frame clones, some missing. The sample lists roughly 80,000 clones; almost 95% were seen once. The CDR3 loop spans 14 amino acids. Trimming cost V 8 bases and J 6 bases; bases outside gene matches: 8. CDR1 is SGHTA, CDR2 FQGNSA, per germline. The sample is drawn from a study of control samples from healthy donors and cancer patients. Material for sequencing was blood. The rearrangement uses TRBV7-2 and TRBJ2-1, with 9 positions matching TRBD1. The origin of this receptor is a woman aged 55 to 70 in good health. CDR3 nucleotide sequence: TGTGCCAGCCACGGGACAGGGCTCTTCAATGAGCAGTTCTTC. As protein: CASHGTGLFNEQFF.